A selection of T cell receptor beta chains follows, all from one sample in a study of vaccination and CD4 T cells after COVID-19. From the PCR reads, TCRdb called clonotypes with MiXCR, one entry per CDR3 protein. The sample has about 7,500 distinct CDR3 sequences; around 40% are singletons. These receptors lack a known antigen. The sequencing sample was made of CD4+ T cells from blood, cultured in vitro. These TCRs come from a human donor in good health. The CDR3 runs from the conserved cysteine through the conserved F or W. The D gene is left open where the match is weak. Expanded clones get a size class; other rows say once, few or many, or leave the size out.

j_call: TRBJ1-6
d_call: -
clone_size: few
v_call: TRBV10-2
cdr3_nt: TGCGCCAGCAGTGAGTCAGCAGGGGAAGAGATCTCCCTCCACTTT
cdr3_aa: CASSESAGEEISLHF

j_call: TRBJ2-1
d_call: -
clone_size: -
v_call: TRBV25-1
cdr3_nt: TGTGCCAGCAGTGCGAATCTCCCCGGACAATACCACAATGAGCAGTTCTTC
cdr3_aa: CASSANLPGQYHNEQFF

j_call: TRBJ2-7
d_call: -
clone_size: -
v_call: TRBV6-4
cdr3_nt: TGTGCCAGCAGTGCTGAGCCGACCTACGAGCAGTACTTC
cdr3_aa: CASSAEPTYEQYF

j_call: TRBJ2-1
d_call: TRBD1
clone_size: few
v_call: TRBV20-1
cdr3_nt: TGCAGTGCTTCTGACAGGGGCCGCCACAATGAGCAGTTCTTC
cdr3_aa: CSASDRGRHNEQFF

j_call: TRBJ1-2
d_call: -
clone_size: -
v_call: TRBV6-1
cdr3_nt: TGTGCCAGCAGTGAAGGAGGGTCCCATGGCTACACCTTC
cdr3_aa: CASSEGGSHGYTF

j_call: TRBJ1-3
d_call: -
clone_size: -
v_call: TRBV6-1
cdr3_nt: TGTGCCAGCAGTGCAGTGCGTTCCTCTAGAAACACCATATATTTT
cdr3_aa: CASSAVRSSRNTIYF

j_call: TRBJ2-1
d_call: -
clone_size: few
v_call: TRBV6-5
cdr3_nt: TGTGCCAGCAGTTACGGGGGACCAATATACTACAATGAGCAGTTCTTC
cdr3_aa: CASSYGGPIYYNEQFF

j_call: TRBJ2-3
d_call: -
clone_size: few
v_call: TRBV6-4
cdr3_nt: TGTGCCAGCAGTGCGGGTAGCACAGATACGCAGTATTTT
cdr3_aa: CASSAGSTDTQYF

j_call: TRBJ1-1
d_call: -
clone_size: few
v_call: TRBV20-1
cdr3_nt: TGCAGTGCTAGAGATCTAAGGATTGGGAGCACTGAAGCTTTCTTT
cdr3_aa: CSARDLRIGSTEAFF

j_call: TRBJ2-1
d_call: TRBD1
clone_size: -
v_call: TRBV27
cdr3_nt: TGTGCCAGCAGTGGGACAGGGGGGAACAATGAGCAGTTCTTC
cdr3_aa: CASSGTGGNNEQFF

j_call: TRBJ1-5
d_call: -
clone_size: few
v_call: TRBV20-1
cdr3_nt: TGCAGTGCTAAAGAACAGGACCCTCAGCCCCAGCATTTT
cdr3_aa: CSAKEQDPQPQHF

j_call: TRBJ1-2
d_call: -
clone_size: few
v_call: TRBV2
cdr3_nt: TGTGCCAGCAGTGAACTACAGGGCAAGAGCGGCTACACCTTC
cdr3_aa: CASSELQGKSGYTF

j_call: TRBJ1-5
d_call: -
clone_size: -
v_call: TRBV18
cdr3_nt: TGTGCCAGCTCGCCGGAGATTAATCAGCCCCAGCATTTT
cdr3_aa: CASSPEINQPQHF

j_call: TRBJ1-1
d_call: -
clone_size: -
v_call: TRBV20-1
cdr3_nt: TGCAGTTCGGGAGCCTCGGGCCAAGTGTACACTGAAGCTTTCTTT
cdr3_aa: CSSGASGQVYTEAFF

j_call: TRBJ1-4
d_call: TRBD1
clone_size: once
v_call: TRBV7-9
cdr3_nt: TGTGCCAGCAGCCTTCGACAGGGGAATGAAAAACTGTTTTTT
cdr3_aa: CASSLRQGNEKLFF

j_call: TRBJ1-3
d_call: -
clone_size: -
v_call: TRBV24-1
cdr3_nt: TGTGCCACCAGTGACGATAGCGGGACATCCTCTGGAAACACCATATATTTT
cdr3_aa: CATSDDSGTSSGNTIYF

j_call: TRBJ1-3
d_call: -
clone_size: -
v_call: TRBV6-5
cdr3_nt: TGTGCCAGCAGTTACGGCTCTGGAAACACCATATATTTT
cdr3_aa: CASSYGSGNTIYF

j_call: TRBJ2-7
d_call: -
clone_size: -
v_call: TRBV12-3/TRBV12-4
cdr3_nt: TGTGCCAGCAGTTTAGGCACCTTGACCTACGAGCAGTACTTC
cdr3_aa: CASSLGTLTYEQYF

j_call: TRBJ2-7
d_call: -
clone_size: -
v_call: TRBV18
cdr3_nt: TGTGCCAGCTCAGGGTACGGCGGCGAGTCCTACGAGCAGTACTTC
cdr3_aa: CASSGYGGESYEQYF

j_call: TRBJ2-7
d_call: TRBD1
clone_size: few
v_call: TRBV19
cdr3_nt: TGTGCCAGTAGTCATGGGACAGGGTTCCCCGAGCAGTACTTC
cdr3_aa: CASSHGTGFPEQYF

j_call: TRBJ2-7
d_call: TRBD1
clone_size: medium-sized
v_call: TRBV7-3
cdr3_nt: TGTGCCAGCAGCTCCCCGGGACAGGGGATTTACGAGCAGTACTTC
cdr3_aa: CASSSPGQGIYEQYF

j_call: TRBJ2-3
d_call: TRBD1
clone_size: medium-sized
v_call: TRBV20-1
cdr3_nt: TGCAGTGCTCCGGACAGGGGGCGTGCAGATACGCAGTATTTT
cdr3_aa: CSAPDRGRADTQYF

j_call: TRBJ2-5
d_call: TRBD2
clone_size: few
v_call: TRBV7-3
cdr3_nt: TGTGCCAGCAGCTTAAATGCGGGGGGGTGGGAGACCCAGTACTTC
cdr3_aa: CASSLNAGGWETQYF

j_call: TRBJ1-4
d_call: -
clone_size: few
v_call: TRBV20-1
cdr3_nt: TGCAGTGCTAGTTTCGGGGATGAAAAACTGTTTTTT
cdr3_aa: CSASFGDEKLFF

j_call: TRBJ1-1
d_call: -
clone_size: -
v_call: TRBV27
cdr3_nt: TGTGCCAGCAGTAAAGCCCCGTACACTGAAGCTTTCTTT
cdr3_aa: CASSKAPYTEAFF

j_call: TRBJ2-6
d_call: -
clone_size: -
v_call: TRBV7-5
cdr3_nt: -
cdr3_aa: CISVPEALASGANVLTF

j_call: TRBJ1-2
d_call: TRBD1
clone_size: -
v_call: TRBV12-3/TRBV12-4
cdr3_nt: TGTGCCAGCAGCTTACAGGGGAGGGATGGCTACACCTTC
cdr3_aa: CASSLQGRDGYTF

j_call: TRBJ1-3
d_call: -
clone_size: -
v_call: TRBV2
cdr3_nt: TGTGCTCACAGGGACGGAAACACCATATATTTT
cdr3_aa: CAHRDGNTIYF

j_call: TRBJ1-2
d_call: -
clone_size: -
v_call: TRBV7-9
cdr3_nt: TGTGCCAGCAGCTCCTGGGGGGACGACTATGGCTACACCTTC
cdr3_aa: CASSSWGDDYGYTF